These T cell receptor beta chains were read from a single sample in a study of response to subunit inactivated influenza vaccine. TCRdb fed the RT-PCR reads into MiXCR, producing one record per CDR3 protein. The repertoire holds hundreds of thousands of distinct CDR3 sequences, approximately 7.1% seen once, with 10% to 15% in the top ten. Sequencing was performed on PBMCs from blood, taken around 25 months after vaccination. The receptors were gathered from a man aged 50 to 69 who received an inactivated influenza vaccine. Each CDR3 is given with its conserved first and last residue. Fields, in order: J gene, V gene, D gene, clone size, CDR3 DNA, CDR3 protein. The D gene is left open where the match is weak. Expanded clones are given a class, and other clones once, few, many or no size at all.

J gene: TRBJ2-2
V gene: TRBV20-1
D gene: .
clone size: few
CDR3 DNA: TGCAGTGCTGGAGGGGACACGAACACCGGGGAGCTGTTTTTT
CDR3 protein: CSAGGDTNTGELFF

J gene: TRBJ2-3
V gene: TRBV14
D gene: .
clone size: many
CDR3 DNA: TGTGCCAGCAGCCTTCGAACAGGCCCATTATTCCTCACAGATACGCAGTATTTT
CDR3 protein: CASSLRTGPLFLTDTQYF

J gene: TRBJ2-5
V gene: TRBV3-1
D gene: .
clone size: .
CDR3 DNA: TGTGCCAGCAGCCAAGATCTGATGGGGGGTTACGAGACCCAGTACTTC
CDR3 protein: CASSQDLMGGYETQYF

J gene: TRBJ2-7
V gene: TRBV6-5
D gene: .
clone size: few
CDR3 DNA: TGTGCCAGCAGTTATTATTCCGGGGCCAGCTCCTACGAGCAGTACTTC
CDR3 protein: CASSYYSGASSYEQYF

J gene: TRBJ2-1
V gene: TRBV29-1
D gene: TRBD2
clone size: many
CDR3 DNA: TGCAGCGTTGCGCTGGGGGGGAATGAGCAGTTCTTC
CDR3 protein: CSVALGGNEQFF

J gene: TRBJ2-7
V gene: TRBV28
D gene: .
clone size: many
CDR3 DNA: TGTGCCAGCAGGGAGGACGGTTCCTCCTACGAGCAGTACTTC
CDR3 protein: CASREDGSSYEQYF

J gene: TRBJ2-3
V gene: TRBV5-1
D gene: TRBD1
clone size: few
CDR3 DNA: TGCGCCAGCAGCTTGTGGACAGGGACAATTAGCACAGATACGCAGTATTTT
CDR3 protein: CASSLWTGTISTDTQYF

J gene: TRBJ2-7
V gene: TRBV6-1
D gene: TRBD2
clone size: .
CDR3 DNA: TGTGCCAGCAGTGATCGCCGTGGGACTAGAGCCTACGAGCAGTACTTC
CDR3 protein: CASSDRRGTRAYEQYF

J gene: TRBJ2-5
V gene: TRBV11-2
D gene: .
clone size: .
CDR3 DNA: TGTGCCAGCAGCTTATATTACGAGACCCAGTACTTC
CDR3 protein: CASSLYYETQYF

J gene: TRBJ2-3
V gene: TRBV5-6
D gene: TRBD2
clone size: few
CDR3 DNA: TGTGCCAGCAGCTTGCGTGGCGGGGGGGCCAATACGCAGTATTTT
CDR3 protein: CASSLRGGGANTQYF

J gene: TRBJ2-7
V gene: TRBV6-2/TRBV6-3
D gene: .
clone size: .
CDR3 DNA: TGTGCCAGCAGTTATAGACAGGATTACTACGAGCAGTACTTC
CDR3 protein: CASSYRQDYYEQYF

J gene: TRBJ1-2
V gene: TRBV6-6
D gene: .
clone size: many
CDR3 DNA: TGTGCCAGCAGTCCCGGGGCCTATGGCTACACCTTC
CDR3 protein: CASSPGAYGYTF

J gene: TRBJ2-7
V gene: TRBV4-2
D gene: .
clone size: .
CDR3 DNA: TGTGCCAGCAGCCCCTCTACCTACTACGAGCAGTACTTC
CDR3 protein: CASSPSTYYEQYF

J gene: TRBJ2-7
V gene: TRBV2
D gene: .
clone size: many
CDR3 DNA: TGTGCCAGCATCCTGGACAGCTACGAGCAGTACTTC
CDR3 protein: CASILDSYEQYF

J gene: TRBJ1-5
V gene: TRBV7-9
D gene: .
clone size: many
CDR3 DNA: TGTGCCAGCAGCTTTGGCGAGGCTCAGCCCCAGCATTTT
CDR3 protein: CASSFGEAQPQHF

J gene: TRBJ2-1
V gene: TRBV15
D gene: TRBD2
clone size: .
CDR3 DNA: TGTGCCACCAGCAGAGATATAGCGGGAGGCAATGAGCAGTTCTTC
CDR3 protein: CATSRDIAGGNEQFF

J gene: TRBJ1-4
V gene: TRBV7-9
D gene: .
clone size: few
CDR3 DNA: TGTGCCAGCAGCCCCCTCGCTGAAAAACTGTTTTTT
CDR3 protein: CASSPLAEKLFF

J gene: TRBJ2-7
V gene: TRBV20-1
D gene: TRBD2
clone size: many
CDR3 DNA: TGCAGTGCTAGACCAGGACGCCTAGCGGGGGGGTTGAGCTACGAGCAGTACTTC
CDR3 protein: CSARPGRLAGGLSYEQYF

J gene: TRBJ1-1
V gene: TRBV10-3
D gene: .
clone size: many
CDR3 DNA: TGTGCCATCAGTGATCGTAGGGGGAACACTGAAGCTTTCTTT
CDR3 protein: CAISDRRGNTEAFF

J gene: TRBJ2-3
V gene: TRBV20-1
D gene: TRBD2
clone size: .
CDR3 DNA: TGCAGTGCTAGAGCTCTAGCGGGAGACACAGATACGCAGTATTTT
CDR3 protein: CSARALAGDTDTQYF

J gene: TRBJ2-7
V gene: TRBV14
D gene: TRBD1
clone size: few
CDR3 DNA: TGTGCCAGCAGTCTTTTCGGGGACAGGGGAAACGAGCAGTACTTC
CDR3 protein: CASSLFGDRGNEQYF

J gene: TRBJ2-1
V gene: TRBV20-1
D gene: TRBD2
clone size: few
CDR3 DNA: TGCAGTGCTACTTTCGGGACTAGCTTTAACAATGAGCAGTTCTTC
CDR3 protein: CSATFGTSFNNEQFF